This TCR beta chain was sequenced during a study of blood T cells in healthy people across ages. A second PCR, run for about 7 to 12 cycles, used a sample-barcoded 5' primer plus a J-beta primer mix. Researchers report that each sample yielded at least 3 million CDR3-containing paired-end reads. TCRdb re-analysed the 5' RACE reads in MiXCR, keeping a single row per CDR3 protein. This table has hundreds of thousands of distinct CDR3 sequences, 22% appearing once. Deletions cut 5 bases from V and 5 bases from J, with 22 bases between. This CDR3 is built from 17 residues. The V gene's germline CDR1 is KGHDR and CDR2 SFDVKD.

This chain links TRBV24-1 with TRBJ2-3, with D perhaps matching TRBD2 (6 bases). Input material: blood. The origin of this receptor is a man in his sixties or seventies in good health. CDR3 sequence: CATSGPQWGDWKDTQYF. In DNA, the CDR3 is TGTGCCACCAGTGGCCCCCAATGGGGGGATTGGAAAGATACGCAGTATTTT.